These T cell receptor beta chains were read from a single sample in a study of response to subunit inactivated influenza vaccine. From the RT-PCR reads, TCRdb called clonotypes with MiXCR, one entry per CDR3 protein. The sample includes fewer than 600,000 distinct CDR3 sequences, less than 7.5% of them seen just once. The sample in question was PBMCs from blood, obtained around 25 months after vaccination. These receptors originate from a man aged 50 to 69 who received an inactivated influenza vaccine. CDR3s include the opening cysteine and the closing phenylalanine or tryptophan. Each record gives: J gene, V gene, D gene, clone size, CDR3 protein, CDR3 DNA. A D gene is named only where the DNA matches it firmly. Only some rows state a clone size, as once, few, many or a class for expanded clones.

j_call: TRBJ1-1
v_call: TRBV5-1
d_call: NA
clone_size: many
cdr3_aa: CASSPAQATEAFF
cdr3_nt: TGCGCCAGCAGCCCCGCACAGGCCACTGAAGCTTTCTTT

j_call: TRBJ2-7
v_call: TRBV28
d_call: NA
clone_size: NA
cdr3_aa: CASSPWTYEQYF
cdr3_nt: TGTGCCAGCAGTCCCTGGACCTACGAGCAGTACTTC

j_call: TRBJ2-5
v_call: TRBV5-5
d_call: TRBD1
clone_size: few
cdr3_aa: CASSQRTGEKETQYF
cdr3_nt: TGTGCCAGCAGCCAGCGGACAGGGGAAAAAGAGACCCAGTACTTC

j_call: TRBJ2-3
v_call: TRBV5-8
d_call: TRBD2
clone_size: NA
cdr3_aa: CASSSGGSGRDTQYF
cdr3_nt: TGTGCCAGCAGCTCTGGCGGTAGCGGGAGGGATACGCAGTATTTT

j_call: TRBJ2-3
v_call: TRBV30
d_call: NA
clone_size: few
cdr3_aa: CAWSVLIGTQYF
cdr3_nt: TGTGCCTGGAGTGTTCTGATAGGTACGCAGTATTTT

j_call: TRBJ1-1
v_call: TRBV5-1
d_call: NA
clone_size: NA
cdr3_aa: CASSFWGEAEAFF
cdr3_nt: TGCGCCAGCAGCTTTTGGGGTGAAGCTGAAGCTTTCTTT

j_call: TRBJ1-3
v_call: TRBV19
d_call: NA
clone_size: NA
cdr3_aa: CASTRFGQPSGNTIYF
cdr3_nt: TGTGCCAGCACACGATTCGGACAGCCTTCTGGAAACACCATATATTTT

j_call: TRBJ1-3
v_call: TRBV6-5
d_call: NA
clone_size: NA
cdr3_aa: CASSYQHGTAGNTIYF
cdr3_nt: TGTGCCAGCAGTTACCAACATGGGACGGCTGGAAACACCATATATTTT

j_call: TRBJ1-2
v_call: TRBV11-2
d_call: NA
clone_size: few
cdr3_aa: CASSPQTGPYGYTF
cdr3_nt: TGTGCCAGCAGCCCCCAGACAGGTCCCTACGGCTACACCTTC

j_call: TRBJ1-1
v_call: TRBV19
d_call: NA
clone_size: many
cdr3_aa: CATSYGSSSTEAFF
cdr3_nt: TGTGCCACCTCTTACGGCTCTTCAAGCACTGAAGCTTTCTTT

j_call: TRBJ1-1
v_call: TRBV5-1
d_call: NA
clone_size: many
cdr3_aa: CASSLGELENTEAFF
cdr3_nt: TGCGCCAGCAGCTTGGGAGAATTAGAGAACACTGAAGCTTTCTTT

j_call: TRBJ2-1
v_call: TRBV7-9
d_call: NA
clone_size: NA
cdr3_aa: CASSPLSRVGSYNEQFF
cdr3_nt: TGTGCCAGCAGCCCCCTCTCCAGGGTCGGCTCCTACAATGAGCAGTTCTTC

j_call: TRBJ2-2
v_call: TRBV9
d_call: TRBD2
clone_size: NA
cdr3_aa: CASSTTTSAWELFF
cdr3_nt: TGTGCCAGCAGCACTACAACTAGCGCATGGGAGCTGTTTTTT

j_call: TRBJ2-7
v_call: TRBV10-3
d_call: TRBD1
clone_size: few
cdr3_aa: CAIRPRDSYEQYF
cdr3_nt: TGTGCCATCAGACCCCGGGACAGCTACGAGCAGTACTTC

j_call: TRBJ2-3
v_call: TRBV5-1
d_call: TRBD2
clone_size: many
cdr3_aa: CASSSGLASTDTQYF
cdr3_nt: TGCGCCAGCAGCTCGGGACTAGCGAGCACAGATACGCAGTATTTT

j_call: TRBJ2-7
v_call: TRBV3-1
d_call: TRBD2
clone_size: few
cdr3_aa: CASSQVGLAAYEQYF
cdr3_nt: TGTGCCAGCAGCCAAGTCGGACTAGCGGCCTACGAGCAGTACTTC

j_call: TRBJ2-2
v_call: TRBV6-5
d_call: NA
clone_size: many
cdr3_aa: CASSYNRKAGELFF
cdr3_nt: TGTGCCAGCAGTTACAATAGGAAGGCCGGGGAGCTGTTTTTT

j_call: TRBJ1-5
v_call: TRBV6-5
d_call: NA
clone_size: few
cdr3_aa: CASSYRRPSNQPQHF
cdr3_nt: TGTGCCAGCAGTTACCGCAGACCCAGCAATCAGCCCCAGCATTTT

j_call: TRBJ2-3
v_call: TRBV5-1
d_call: TRBD1
clone_size: few
cdr3_aa: CASSRGQGGDTQYF
cdr3_nt: TGCGCCAGCAGCCGGGGACAGGGGGGCGATACGCAGTATTTT

j_call: TRBJ2-3
v_call: TRBV5-1
d_call: NA
clone_size: few
cdr3_aa: CASSLANGGGTDTQYF
cdr3_nt: TGCGCCAGCAGCTTGGCCAACGGGGGAGGCACAGATACGCAGTATTTT

j_call: TRBJ2-4
v_call: TRBV6-1
d_call: NA
clone_size: NA
cdr3_aa: CASSTRGKNIQYF
cdr3_nt: TGTGCCAGCAGTACAAGAGGCAAAAACATTCAGTACTTC

j_call: TRBJ2-2
v_call: TRBV7-9
d_call: TRBD1
clone_size: few
cdr3_aa: CASSVDRVNTGELFF
cdr3_nt: TGTGCCAGCAGCGTCGACAGGGTGAACACCGGGGAGCTGTTTTTT

j_call: TRBJ1-4
v_call: TRBV6-5
d_call: TRBD1
clone_size: many
cdr3_aa: CASSFRDRAGKLFF
cdr3_nt: TGTGCCAGCAGTTTCCGGGACAGGGCTGGAAAACTGTTTTTT

j_call: TRBJ2-1
v_call: TRBV12-3/TRBV12-4
d_call: TRBD2
clone_size: few
cdr3_aa: CASSPDGRGGTTYNEQFF
cdr3_nt: TGTGCCAGCAGTCCCGACGGCCGCGGGGGGACTACCTACAATGAGCAGTTCTTC

j_call: TRBJ2-1
v_call: TRBV29-1
d_call: NA
clone_size: NA
cdr3_aa: CSVPMRAGSYNEQFF
cdr3_nt: TGCAGCGTCCCTATGAGGGCGGGCTCCTACAATGAGCAGTTCTTC

j_call: TRBJ2-3
v_call: TRBV5-5
d_call: TRBD2
clone_size: NA
cdr3_aa: CASSSVAGGGTDTQYF
cdr3_nt: TGTGCCAGCAGCTCCGTAGCGGGAGGAGGGACAGATACGCAGTATTTT

j_call: TRBJ2-5
v_call: TRBV5-1
d_call: NA
clone_size: few
cdr3_aa: CASSLATGTQETQYF
cdr3_nt: TGCGCCAGCAGCTTGGCGACAGGAACTCAAGAGACCCAGTACTTC

j_call: TRBJ1-5
v_call: TRBV28
d_call: NA
clone_size: few
cdr3_aa: CASGTNNQPQHF
cdr3_nt: TGTGCCAGCGGCACCAACAATCAGCCCCAGCATTTT

j_call: TRBJ2-5
v_call: TRBV4-3
d_call: TRBD2
clone_size: NA
cdr3_aa: CASSQDWIAGEETQYF
cdr3_nt: TGCGCCAGCAGCCAAGATTGGATAGCGGGAGAAGAGACCCAGTACTTC

j_call: TRBJ1-1
v_call: TRBV28
d_call: NA
clone_size: NA
cdr3_aa: CASVPRGGMNTEAFF
cdr3_nt: TGTGCCAGCGTTCCCCGGGGGGGGATGAACACTGAAGCTTTCTTT

j_call: TRBJ1-2
v_call: TRBV7-8
d_call: NA
clone_size: many
cdr3_aa: CASSTGTGYGYTF
cdr3_nt: TGTGCCAGCAGCACTGGGACGGGCTATGGCTACACCTTC

j_call: TRBJ1-3
v_call: TRBV14
d_call: NA
clone_size: few
cdr3_aa: CASRDSAGNTIYF
cdr3_nt: TGTGCCAGTCGGGACTCCGCTGGAAACACCATATATTTT

j_call: TRBJ2-7
v_call: TRBV7-9
d_call: TRBD1
clone_size: NA
cdr3_aa: CASSSKSGQGVHEQYF
cdr3_nt: TGTGCCAGCAGCTCGAAATCTGGACAGGGCGTCCACGAGCAGTACTTC

j_call: TRBJ1-4
v_call: TRBV6-2/TRBV6-3
d_call: NA
clone_size: NA
cdr3_aa: CASSSEMFTTNEKLFF
cdr3_nt: TGTGCCAGCAGTTCGGAAATGTTTACAACTAATGAAAAACTGTTTTTT

j_call: TRBJ2-3
v_call: TRBV13
d_call: NA
clone_size: few
cdr3_aa: CASSHAGTGGTDTQYF
cdr3_nt: TGTGCCAGCAGCCACGCCGGGACTGGGGGCACAGATACGCAGTATTTT

j_call: TRBJ2-7
v_call: TRBV4-2
d_call: TRBD1
clone_size: NA
cdr3_aa: CASSQDTGGGEQYF
cdr3_nt: TGTGCCAGCAGCCAAGATACAGGGGGCGGCGAGCAGTACTTC